This TCR beta chain is from a study of blood T cells in healthy people across ages. The study's findings and limits: PBMCs that were unsorted prevented a conclusive naive versus antigen-experienced comparison.

The germline CDR1 and CDR2 sequences are SGHVS and FQNEAQ. V was trimmed by 5 bases and J by 3 bases, leaving 13 bases between them. The CDR3 contains 14 residues. A remark on this clonotype: As yet, its antigen is unknown.

Through a sample-barcoded 5' primer and a J-beta primer mix, a second PCR was run for roughly 7 to 11 cycles. TCRdb redid the calling of the 5' RACE reads with MiXCR, one entry per CDR3 protein. The data contain fewer than 2 million distinct CDR3 sequences, about 39% of them seen just once; the ten biggest clones take up 23%. This chain joins TRBV7-8 and TRBJ1-2; D is unresolved. Sequences were obtained from blood. The receptor was derived from a human donor in good health. The CDR3 bases are TGTGCCAGCAGCCCAGGTCGGCAAGACTATGGCTACACCTTC. It specifies CASSPGRQDYGYTF.